This TCR beta chain was observed in a study of OX40 agonist ivuxolimab in advanced cancers. Findings of the study overall: The study found among the lowest clonal expansion in partial responders at 0.1-3.0 mg/kg.

The method was immunoSEQ multiplex PCR; TCRdb's version includes in-frame clones alone and lacks a portion of them. Among about 79,000 clones listed, under 85% were seen once. As concerns this clone: What it binds is not known.

Per the germline V gene, CDR1 is SGHTA and CDR2 is FQGNSA. The J segment lost 5 bases and the V segment lost 5 bases, leaving 14 bases of the junction unmatched. CDR3 size: 16 residues. Here the sequenced sample was CD4+ or CD8+ T cells sorted from blood, taken in a trial of the OX40 agonist ivuxolimab. This chain uses TRBV7-2 with TRBJ1-2; 7 positions match TRBD1. This sequence was found in an adult with an advanced solid tumor such as melanoma, head and neck, liver or kidney cancer. CDR3 amino acids: CASSPRGEGARYGYTF. Here the CDR3 DNA reads TGTGCCAGCAGCCCACGGGGTGAGGGGGCGCGATATGGCTACACCTTC.